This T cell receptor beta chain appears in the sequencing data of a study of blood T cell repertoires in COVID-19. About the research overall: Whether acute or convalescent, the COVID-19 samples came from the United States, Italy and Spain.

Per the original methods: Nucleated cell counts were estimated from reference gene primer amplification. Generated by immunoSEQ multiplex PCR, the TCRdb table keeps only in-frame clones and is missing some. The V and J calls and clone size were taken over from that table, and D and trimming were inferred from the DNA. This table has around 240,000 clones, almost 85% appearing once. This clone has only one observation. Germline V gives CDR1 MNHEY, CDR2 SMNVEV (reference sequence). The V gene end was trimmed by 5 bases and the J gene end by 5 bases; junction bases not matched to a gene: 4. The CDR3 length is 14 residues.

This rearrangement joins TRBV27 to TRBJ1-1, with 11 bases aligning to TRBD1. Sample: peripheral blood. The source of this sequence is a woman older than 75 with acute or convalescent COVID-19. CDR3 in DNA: TGTGCCAGCAGTGCGGACAGGGGGCTTACTGAAGCTTTCTTT. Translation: CASSADRGLTEAFF.